The T cell receptor (beta chain) described here comes from a study of cytomegalovirus exposure and HLA in healthy donors. Study outcomes and limitations: Reportedly, HLA-A and HLA-B alleles of most subjects were accurately predicted from TCR beta. Researchers reported from a later analysis that most CMV-associated TCR beta chains appeared HLA-restricted.

For this clone: The antigen is unknown.

Germline lookup yields CDR1 LNHNV and CDR2 YYDKDF (reference sequence). The CDR3 is 14 residues long. With V trimmed by 4 bases and J by 2 bases, 3 bases remained unmatched. The PCR used 60 Vbeta and 13 Jbeta primers. Produced via immunoSEQ multiplex PCR; TCRdb's table is partial and in-frame only. The repertoire holds around 110,000 clones, with approximately 9.4% as singletons. The gene calls are TRBV15 and TRBJ2-3; 7 bases match TRBD1. The sequencing input was PBMCs. This TCR was recovered from a man between 25 and 39 years old in good health and CMV-seronegative. This CDR3 reads CATSMDRHTDTQYF. Written as DNA, the CDR3 is TGTGCCACCAGCATGGACAGGCACACAGATACGCAGTATTTT.